The clone carrying this T cell receptor (beta chain) turned up a few times. What it recognizes is unknown. The CDR3 length is 16 residues. CDR1 and CDR2 (germline): SGHTA, FQGNSA. The ends were cut back, 1 base at V and 1 base at J, with 11 bases in the middle. This entry comes from a study of post-analysis software for immune sequencing data. Notes on the study in general: Patients showed TRBV5-6, TRBV5-1 and TRBV20-1 among four to six TRBV segments more frequent than in controls. Samples from a shared batch, those prepared together, strongly co-clustered by F measure.

cDNA libraries of TCR beta carried unique molecular identifiers. TCRdb re-called the PCR reads through MiXCR, storing one row per CDR3 protein. The sample consists of some 690,000 distinct CDR3 sequences, more than 50% of them appearing once. This sequence was found in a girl between 2 and 10 years old with multiple sclerosis. V gene TRBV7-2 combines with J gene TRBJ2-1; D might be TRBD2 (5 bases). The specimen was blood. The CDR3 region is CASSLVGWESYNEQFF. Here the CDR3 DNA reads TGTGCCAGCAGCTTAGTCGGGTGGGAGTCCTACAATGAGCAGTTCTTC. The variable domain in full, with the rest retrieved from reference TRBV7-2 and TRBJ2-1, is GAGVSQSPSNKVTEKGKDVELRCDPISGHTALYWYRQSLGQGLEFLIYFQGNSAPDKSGLPSDRFSAERTGGSVSTLTIQRTQQEDSAVYLCASSLVGWESYNEQFFGPGTRLTVL.